Included here is one TCR beta chain sequence, with context. As yet, its antigen is unknown. V lost 7 bases and J lost 4; bases outside the gene matches: 5. The CDR3 consists of 14 residues. Germline V gives CDR1 MNHEY, CDR2 SVGAGI. Only in-frame clones appear in the TCRdb table, and some are missing; sequencing was by immunoSEQ multiplex PCR. The sample yields about 150,000 clones, 91% seen once. The data derive from a study of T cell responses to AZD1222 COVID-19 vaccine. On the study more broadly: Whether given at about 4 or about 12 weeks, second doses were pooled. Study-wide results and limits: Baseline seropositivity occurred in only a handful of AZD1222 recipients. Possibly, clonal diversity was underestimated; donors were largely white British and included more females. Spike-specific TCR repertoires showed rising breadth and depth after two AZD1222 doses.

This specimen consisted of peripheral blood, obtained on day 0 of AZD1222 vaccination. This TCR was sampled from an adult in good health. The rearrangement joins TRBV6-5 to TRBJ1-5; 9 bases map to TRBD1. The CDR3 reads CASTPGTGNQPQHF. The CDR3 bases are TGTGCCAGCACCCCCGGGACAGGGAATCAGCCCCAGCATTTT.